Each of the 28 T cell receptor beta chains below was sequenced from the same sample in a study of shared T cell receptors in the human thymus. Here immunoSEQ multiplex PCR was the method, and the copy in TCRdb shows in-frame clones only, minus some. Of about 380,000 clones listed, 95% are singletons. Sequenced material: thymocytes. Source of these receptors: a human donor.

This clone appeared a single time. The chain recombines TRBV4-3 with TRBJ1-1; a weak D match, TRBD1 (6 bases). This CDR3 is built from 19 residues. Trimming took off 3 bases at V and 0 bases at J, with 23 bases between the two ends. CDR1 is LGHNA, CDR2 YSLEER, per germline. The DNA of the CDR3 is TGCGCCAGCAGCCATGAGAAGATATCAGGGGAGGGCATGAACACTGAAGCTTTCTTT. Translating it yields CASSHEKISGEGMNTEAFF.

The CDR3 loop is CSVGTGTYNEQFF. In DNA form, the CDR3 reads TGCAGCGTTGGGACAGGGACCTACAATGAGCAGTTCTTC. V gene TRBV29-1 combines with J gene TRBJ2-1, with 8 bases matching TRBD1. The CDR3 spans 13 residues. The germline gives CDR1 SQVTM, CDR2 ANQGSEA. The V segment lost 4 bases and the J segment 2 bases; nucleotides outside the gene matches: 1.

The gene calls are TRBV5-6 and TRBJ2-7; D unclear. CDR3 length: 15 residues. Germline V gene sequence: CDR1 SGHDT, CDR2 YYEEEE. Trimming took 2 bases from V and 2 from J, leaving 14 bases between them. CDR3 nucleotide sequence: TGTGCCAGCAGCTTAGGGTCTCGGAACGCCTACGAGCAGTACTTC. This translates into CASSLGSRNAYEQYF.

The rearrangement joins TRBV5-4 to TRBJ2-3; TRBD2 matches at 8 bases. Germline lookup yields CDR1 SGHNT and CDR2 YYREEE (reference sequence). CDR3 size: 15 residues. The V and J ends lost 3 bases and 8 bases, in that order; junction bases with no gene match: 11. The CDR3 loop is CASSSLAAAAGTQYF. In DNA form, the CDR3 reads TGTGCCAGCAGCTCACTAGCGGCGGCGGCCGGTACGCAGTATTTT. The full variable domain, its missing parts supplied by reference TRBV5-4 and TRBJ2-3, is ETGVTQSPTHLIKTRGQQVTLRCSSQSGHNTVSWYQQALGQGPQFIFQYYREEENGRGNFPPRFSGLQFPNYSSELNVNALELDDSALYLCASSSLAAAAGTQYFGPGTRLTVL.

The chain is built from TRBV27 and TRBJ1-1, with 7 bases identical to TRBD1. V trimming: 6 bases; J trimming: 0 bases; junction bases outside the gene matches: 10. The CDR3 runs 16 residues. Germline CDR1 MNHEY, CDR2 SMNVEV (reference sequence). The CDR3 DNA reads TGTGCCAGCAGGACAGGGACGACTTTGCTGAACACTGAAGCTTTCTTT. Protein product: CASRTGTTLLNTEAFF.

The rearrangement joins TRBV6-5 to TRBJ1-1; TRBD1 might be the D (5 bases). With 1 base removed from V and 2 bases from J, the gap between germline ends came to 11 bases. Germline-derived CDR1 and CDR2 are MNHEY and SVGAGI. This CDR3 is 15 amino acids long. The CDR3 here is CASSYLGEGNTEAFF. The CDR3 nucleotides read TGTGCCAGCAGTTACTTGGGGGAGGGAAACACTGAAGCTTTCTTT.

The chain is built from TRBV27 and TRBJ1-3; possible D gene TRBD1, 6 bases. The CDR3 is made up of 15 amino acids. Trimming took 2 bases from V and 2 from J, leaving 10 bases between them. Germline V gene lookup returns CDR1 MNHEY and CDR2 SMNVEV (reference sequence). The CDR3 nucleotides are TGTGCCAGCAGTTTAAGGGGGGCGCCTGGAAACACCATATATTTT. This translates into CASSLRGAPGNTIYF.

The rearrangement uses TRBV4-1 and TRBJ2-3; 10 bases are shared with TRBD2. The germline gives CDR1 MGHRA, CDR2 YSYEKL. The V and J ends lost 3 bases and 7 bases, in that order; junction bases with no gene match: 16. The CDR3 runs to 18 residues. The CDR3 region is CASSQNQSGRALRNTQYF. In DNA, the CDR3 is TGCGCCAGCAGCCAGAACCAAAGCGGGAGGGCCTTAAGAAATACGCAGTATTTT.

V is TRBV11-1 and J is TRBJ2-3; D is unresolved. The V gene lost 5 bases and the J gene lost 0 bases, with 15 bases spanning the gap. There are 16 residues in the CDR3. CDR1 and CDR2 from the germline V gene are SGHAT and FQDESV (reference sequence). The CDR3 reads CASSPLEGSSTDTQYF. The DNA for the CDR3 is TGTGCCAGCAGCCCCCTGGAAGGATCTAGCACAGATACGCAGTATTTT.

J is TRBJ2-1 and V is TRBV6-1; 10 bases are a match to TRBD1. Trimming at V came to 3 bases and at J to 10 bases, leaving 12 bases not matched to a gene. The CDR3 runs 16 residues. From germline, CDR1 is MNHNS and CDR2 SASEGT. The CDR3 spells CASSELRDRGLREQFF. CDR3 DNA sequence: TGTGCCAGCAGTGAGTTGCGAGACAGGGGGCTCAGGGAGCAGTTCTTC.

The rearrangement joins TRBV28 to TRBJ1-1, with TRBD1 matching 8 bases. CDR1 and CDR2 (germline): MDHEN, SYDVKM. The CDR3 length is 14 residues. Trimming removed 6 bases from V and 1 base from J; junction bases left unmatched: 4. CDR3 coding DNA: TGTGCCAGCAGAGTTACAGGGGGGAACACTGAAGCTTTCTTT. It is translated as CASRVTGGNTEAFF.

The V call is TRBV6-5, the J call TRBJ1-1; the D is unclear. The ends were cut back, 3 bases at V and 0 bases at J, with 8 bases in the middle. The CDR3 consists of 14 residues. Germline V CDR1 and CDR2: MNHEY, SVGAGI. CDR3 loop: CASSYQRLNTEAFF. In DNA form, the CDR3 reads TGTGCCAGCAGTTATCAGCGACTGAACACTGAAGCTTTCTTT.

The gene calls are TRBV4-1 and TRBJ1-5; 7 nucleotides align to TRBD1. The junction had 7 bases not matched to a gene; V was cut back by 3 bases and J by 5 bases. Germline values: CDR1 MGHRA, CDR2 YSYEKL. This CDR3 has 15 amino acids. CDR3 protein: CASSQSGGEDQPQHF. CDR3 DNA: TGCGCCAGCAGCCAGTCAGGGGGAGAGGATCAGCCCCAGCATTTT.

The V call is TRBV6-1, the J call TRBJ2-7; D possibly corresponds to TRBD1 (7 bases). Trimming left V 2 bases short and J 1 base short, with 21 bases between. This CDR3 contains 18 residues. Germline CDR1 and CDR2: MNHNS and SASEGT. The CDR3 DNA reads TGTGCCAGCAGTGAAATCAGAGACAGGGCGGGACTTTCCTACGAGCAGTACTTC. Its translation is CASSEIRDRAGLSYEQYF.

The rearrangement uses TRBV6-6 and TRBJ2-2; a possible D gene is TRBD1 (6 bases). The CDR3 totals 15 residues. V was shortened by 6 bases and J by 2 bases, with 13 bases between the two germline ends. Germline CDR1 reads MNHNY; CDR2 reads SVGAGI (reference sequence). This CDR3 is CASRKGRGNTGELFF. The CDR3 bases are TGTGCCAGCAGAAAGGGCAGGGGCAACACCGGGGAGCTGTTTTTT.

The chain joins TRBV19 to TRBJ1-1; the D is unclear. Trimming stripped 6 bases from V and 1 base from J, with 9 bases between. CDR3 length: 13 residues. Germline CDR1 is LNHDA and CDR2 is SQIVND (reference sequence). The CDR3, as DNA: TGTGCCAGTAGCCACAGTCGGAACACTGAAGCTTTCTTT. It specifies CASSHSRNTEAFF. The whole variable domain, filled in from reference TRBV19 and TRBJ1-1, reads DGGITQSPKYLFRKEGQNVTLSCEQNLNHDAMYWYRQDPGQGLRLIYYSQIVNDFQKGDIAEGYSVSREKKESFPLTVTSAQKNPTAFYLCASSHSRNTEAFFGQGTRLTVV.

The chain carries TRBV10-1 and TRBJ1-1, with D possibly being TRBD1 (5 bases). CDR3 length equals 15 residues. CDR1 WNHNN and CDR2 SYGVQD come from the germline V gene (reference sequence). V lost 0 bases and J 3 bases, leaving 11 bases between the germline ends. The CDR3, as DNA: TGCGCCAGCAGTGAGTCAGGGGTTGAGGACACTGAAGCTTTCTTT. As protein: CASSESGVEDTEAFF.

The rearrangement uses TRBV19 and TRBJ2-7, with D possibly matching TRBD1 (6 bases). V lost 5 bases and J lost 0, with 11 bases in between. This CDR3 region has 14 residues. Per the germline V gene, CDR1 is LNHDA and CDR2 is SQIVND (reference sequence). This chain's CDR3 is CASSPGQPSYEQYF. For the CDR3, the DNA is TGTGCCAGTAGTCCCGGACAGCCCTCCTACGAGCAGTACTTC.

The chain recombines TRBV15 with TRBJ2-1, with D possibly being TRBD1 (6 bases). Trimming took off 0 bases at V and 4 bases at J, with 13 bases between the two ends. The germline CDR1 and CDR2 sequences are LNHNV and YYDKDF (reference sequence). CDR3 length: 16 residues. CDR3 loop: CATSRDSTGRYNEQFF. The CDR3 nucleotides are TGTGCCACCAGCAGAGATAGTACAGGGAGATACAATGAGCAGTTCTTC.

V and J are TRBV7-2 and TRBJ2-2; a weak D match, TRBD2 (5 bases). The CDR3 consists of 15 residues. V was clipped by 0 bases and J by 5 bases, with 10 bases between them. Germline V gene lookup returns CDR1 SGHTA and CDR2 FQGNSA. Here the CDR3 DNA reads TGTGCCAGCAGCTTAGCGGGAGAGGAAACCGGGGAGCTGTTTTTT. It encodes CASSLAGEETGELFF. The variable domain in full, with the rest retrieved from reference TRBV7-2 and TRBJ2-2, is GAGVSQSPSNKVTEKGKDVELRCDPISGHTALYWYRQSLGQGLEFLIYFQGNSAPDKSGLPSDRFSAERTGGSVSTLTIQRTQQEDSAVYLCASSLAGEETGELFFGEGSRLTVL.

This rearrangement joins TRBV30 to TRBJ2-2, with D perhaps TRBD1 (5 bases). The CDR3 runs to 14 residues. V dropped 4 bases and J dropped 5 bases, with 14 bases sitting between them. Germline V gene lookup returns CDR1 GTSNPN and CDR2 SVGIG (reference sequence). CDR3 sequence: CAWKSGFGTGELFF. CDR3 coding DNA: TGTGCCTGGAAATCAGGGTTTGGGACCGGGGAGCTGTTTTTT.

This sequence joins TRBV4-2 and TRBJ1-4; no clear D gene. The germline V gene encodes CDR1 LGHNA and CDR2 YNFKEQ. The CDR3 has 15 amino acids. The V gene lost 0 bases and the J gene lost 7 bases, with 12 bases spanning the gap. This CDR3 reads CASSQDEAKPEKLFF. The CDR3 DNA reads TGTGCCAGCAGCCAAGACGAGGCTAAACCTGAAAAACTGTTTTTT.

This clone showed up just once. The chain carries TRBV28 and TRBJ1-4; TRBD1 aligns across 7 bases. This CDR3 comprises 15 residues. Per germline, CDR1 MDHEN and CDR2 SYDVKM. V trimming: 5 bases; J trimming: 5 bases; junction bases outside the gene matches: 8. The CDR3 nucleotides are TGTGCCAGCAGTACCCGGACAGGAGAAAATGAAAAACTGTTTTTT. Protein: CASSTRTGENEKLFF.

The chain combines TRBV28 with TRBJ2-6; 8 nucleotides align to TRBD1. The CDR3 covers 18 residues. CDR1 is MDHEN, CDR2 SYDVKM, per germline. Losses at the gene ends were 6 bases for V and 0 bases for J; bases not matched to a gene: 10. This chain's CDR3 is CASSQGTGLFSGANVLTF. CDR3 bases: TGTGCCAGCAGCCAAGGGACAGGCTTGTTCTCTGGGGCCAACGTCCTGACTTTC.

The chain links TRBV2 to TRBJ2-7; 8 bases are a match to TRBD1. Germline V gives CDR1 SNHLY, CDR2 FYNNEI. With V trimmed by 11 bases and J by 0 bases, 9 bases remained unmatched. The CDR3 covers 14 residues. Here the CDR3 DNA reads TGTGCCTTCAGGCCGACAGGGGTCTCCTACGAGCAGTACTTC. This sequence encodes CAFRPTGVSYEQYF.

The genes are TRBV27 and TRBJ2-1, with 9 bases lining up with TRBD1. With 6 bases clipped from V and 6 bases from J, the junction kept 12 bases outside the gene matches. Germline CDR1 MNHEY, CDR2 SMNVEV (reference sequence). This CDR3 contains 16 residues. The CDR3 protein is CASRRQGVFQTNEQFF. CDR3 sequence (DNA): TGTGCCAGCAGACGACAGGGGGTGTTCCAGACCAATGAGCAGTTCTTC.

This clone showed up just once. CDR3 in amino acids: CASSPGRNYGYTF. The CDR3 coding sequence is TGTGCCAGCAGTCCCGGACGGAACTATGGCTACACCTTC. The chain has TRBV27 and TRBJ1-2, with no clear D. V gave up 5 bases and J gave up 2 bases, with 9 bases separating them. Germline values: CDR1 MNHEY, CDR2 SMNVEV (reference sequence). The CDR3 covers 13 residues.

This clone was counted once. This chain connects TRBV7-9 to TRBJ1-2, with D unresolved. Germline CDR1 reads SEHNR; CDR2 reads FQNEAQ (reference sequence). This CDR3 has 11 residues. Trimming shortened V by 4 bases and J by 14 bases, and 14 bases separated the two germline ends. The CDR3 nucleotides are TGTGCCAGCAGCTCGGGCCTGGAATATACCTTC. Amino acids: CASSSGLEYTF. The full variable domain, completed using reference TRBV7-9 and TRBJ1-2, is DTGVSQNPRHKITKRGQNVTFRCDPISEHNRLYWYRQTLGQGPEFLTYFQNEAQLEKSRLLSDRFSAERPKGSFSTLEIQRTEQGDSAMYLCASSSGLEYTFGSGTRLTVV.